These 18 T cell receptor beta chains originate from one sample sequenced in a study of CD8 T cells in ankylosing spondylitis. Findings of the study overall: One TCR beta motif, made up of fewer than 10 highly homologous variants, appeared characteristic of ankylosing spondylitis blood.

Their cognate antigens are unknown. A single record per CDR3 protein comes from TCRdb applying MiXCR to the 5' RACE reads. The sample lists fewer than 250,000 distinct CDR3 sequences; around 20% were seen once. Sequencing was carried out using blood, either unsorted or a sorted T cell fraction (not recorded which). Source of these receptors: a male donor with ankylosing spondylitis.

This clonotype was counted between two and nine times. The chain uses TRBV12-3 or TRBV12-4 and TRBJ1-2, with 7 nucleotides matching TRBD1. V shed 5 bases and J 9 bases; nucleotides not matched to a gene: 6. The CDR3 runs to 12 residues. The CDR3 here is CASSPGQVRYTF. The CDR3 nucleotides read TGTGCCAGCAGTCCCGGACAGGTCCGCTACACCTTC.

J is TRBJ2-7 and V is TRBV7-9; D is possibly TRBD2 (6 bases). The CDR3 totals 12 residues. The germline V and J ends were trimmed by 5 bases and 7 bases, with 12 bases remaining between them. The germline gives CDR1 SEHNR, CDR2 FQNEAQ (reference sequence). The CDR3 DNA is TGTGCCAGCAGCGAGACTAGTGGTGAGCAGTACTTC. This gives the protein CASSETSGEQYF.

The V and J genes are TRBV12-3 or TRBV12-4 and TRBJ2-7; D may be TRBD2 (5 bases). This CDR3 contains 13 residues. Trimming took off 5 bases at V and 5 bases at J, with 13 bases between the two ends. The CDR3 region is CASSAGPGDEQYF. The CDR3 nucleotides read TGTGCCAGCAGTGCCGGACCCGGGGACGAGCAGTACTTC.

This clonotype came up a few times. The chain combines TRBV27 with TRBJ2-3; either TRBD1 or TRBD2 may supply D (5 bases each). The V gene lost 2 bases and the J gene lost 2 bases, with 8 bases spanning the gap. The CDR3 has 14 residues. Per germline, CDR1 MNHEY and CDR2 SMNVEV (reference sequence). This chain's CDR3 is CASSLAGATDTQYF. The CDR3 nucleotides read TGTGCCAGCAGTTTAGCCGGGGCCACAGATACGCAGTATTTT.

This clonotype was counted many times. This sequence joins TRBV12-3 or TRBV12-4 and TRBJ1-2, with D possibly TRBD1 on 6 matching bases. V shed 5 bases and J shed 4 bases, with 14 bases lying between them. This CDR3 is 14 amino acids long. The CDR3 nucleotides read TGTGCCAGCAGTCGTAGACAGGAATTCTATGGCTACACCTTC. Translation: CASSRRQEFYGYTF.

This clonotype was counted at least ten times. This rearrangement joins TRBV29-1 to TRBJ2-7; no clear D. The V gene's germline CDR1 is SQVTM and CDR2 ANQGSEA. Trimming removed 6 bases from V and 3 bases from J, with 12 bases in between. This CDR3 has 12 amino acids. Here the CDR3 reads CSVYTDRYEQYF. The CDR3 DNA follows: TGCAGCGTGTACACCGACCGCTACGAGCAGTACTTC.

The gene calls are TRBV27 and TRBJ1-5; D uncertain. The CDR3 is made up of 15 amino acids. V was cut by 0 bases and J by 0 bases, with 6 bases left in between. Germline CDR1 MNHEY, CDR2 SMNVEV (reference sequence). CDR3 loop: CASSLSQYSNQPQHF. CDR3 in DNA: TGTGCCAGCAGTTTATCACAGTATAGCAATCAGCCCCAGCATTTT.

Only a few counts were recorded for this clonotype. CDR3 DNA sequence: TGCGCCAGCAGCCAAGGTCCCGGGGGGACTAGCACAGATACGCAGTATTTT. It encodes CASSQGPGGTSTDTQYF. The chain uses TRBV4-1 and TRBJ2-3; 7 bases fit TRBD2. The V segment lost 1 base and the J segment 0 bases; nucleotides outside the gene matches: 7. The germline gives CDR1 MGHRA, CDR2 YSYEKL. The CDR3 has 17 amino acids.

The rearrangement joins TRBV11-2 to TRBJ2-7; D remains ambiguous. The V end lost 0 bases, the J end lost 4 bases, and 10 bases lay between the germline ends. The CDR3 contains 14 residues. The germline CDR1 and CDR2 sequences are SGHAT and FQNNGV. The CDR3 sequence: CASSLEGSAYEQYF. CDR3 DNA: TGTGCCAGCAGCTTAGAAGGGTCGGCATACGAGCAGTACTTC.

This clonotype was counted between two and nine times. CDR3 loop: CASSLTQAGNEQFF. For the CDR3, the DNA is TGCGCCAGCAGCCTCACCCAAGCAGGCAATGAGCAGTTCTTC. This sequence joins TRBV4-3 and TRBJ2-1; unclear D gene. V lost 4 bases and J 6 bases, leaving 13 bases between the germline ends. The CDR3 has 14 amino acids. CDR1 is LGHNA, CDR2 YSLEER, per germline.

The chain uses TRBV12-3 or TRBV12-4 and TRBJ2-7; D remains ambiguous. This CDR3 region has 13 residues. V was shortened by 9 bases and J by 3 bases, with 15 bases between the two germline ends. Here the CDR3 DNA reads TGTGCCAGTACCTGGGGTCAGTTCTACGAGCAGTACTTC. It is translated as CASTWGQFYEQYF.

The chain links TRBV19 to TRBJ1-1; D unresolved. Trimming cost V 5 bases and J 1 base, with 14 bases left between them. CDR1 and CDR2 (germline): LNHDA, SQIVND (reference sequence). CDR3 length equals 15 residues. The CDR3 reads CASSDQTRWNTEAFF. In DNA, the CDR3 is TGTGCCAGTAGTGACCAGACCCGATGGAACACTGAAGCTTTCTTT.

This clonotype was picked up a small number of times. The gene calls are TRBV18 and TRBJ2-5, with 12 bases lining up with TRBD2. Unmatched junction bases numbered 11, after V lost 0 bases and J lost 3 bases. Germline values: CDR1 KGHSH, CDR2 LQKENI. The CDR3 covers 19 residues. The CDR3, as DNA: TGTGCCAGCTCACCACCCACCCCTAGCGGGAGGGTATCAAAAGAGACCCAGTACTTC. It yields the protein CASSPPTPSGRVSKETQYF.

The chain recombines TRBV27 with TRBJ2-7; perhaps D is TRBD1 or TRBD2 (5 bases each). Trimming removed 6 bases at V and 4 bases at J, with 10 bases between. The germline gives CDR1 MNHEY, CDR2 SMNVEV (reference sequence). The CDR3 consists of 12 residues. The CDR3 region has the DNA TGTGCCAGCAGAGAGTGGGGGTACGAGCAGTACTTC. This codes for CASREWGYEQYF.

The CDR3 sequence is CASSEGAYGYTF. CDR3 coding DNA: TGTGCCAGCTCAGAGGGGGCCTATGGCTACACCTTC. V usage is TRBV27 and J usage is TRBJ1-2; 7 bases fit TRBD1. The CDR3 length is 12 residues. Losses at the gene ends were 8 bases for V and 4 bases for J; bases not matched to a gene: 4. Germline V lookup: CDR1 MNHEY, CDR2 SMNVEV (reference sequence).

This clonotype has more than one count but fewer than ten. The chain uses TRBV5-6 and TRBJ2-1; tentative D call: TRBD2 (5 bases). Germline loops: CDR1 SGHDT, CDR2 YYEEEE. V was cut by 4 bases and J by 0 bases, with 17 bases left in between. The CDR3 spans 17 residues. The CDR3: CASSPTPDFSSYNEQFF. The CDR3 DNA reads TGTGCCAGCAGCCCAACACCGGACTTTAGCTCCTACAATGAGCAGTTCTTC.

CDR3 sequence: CASSSTLAGVYEQYF. CDR3 in DNA: TGTGCCAGCAGTTCGACACTAGCGGGAGTGTACGAGCAGTACTTC. This chain links TRBV27 with TRBJ2-7, with 11 positions matching TRBD2. CDR1 MNHEY and CDR2 SMNVEV come from the germline V gene (reference sequence). The CDR3 loop spans 15 amino acids. V lost 4 bases, J lost 4 bases, and 6 bases stayed unmatched.

This rearrangement joins TRBV27 to TRBJ2-7, with D hard to call. CDR3 length equals 15 residues. V was trimmed by 0 bases and J by 2 bases, leaving 11 bases between them. Germline values: CDR1 MNHEY, CDR2 SMNVEV (reference sequence). In DNA, the CDR3 is TGTGCCAGCAGTTTATCATATACTTTAACCTACGAGCAGTACTTC. Translating it yields CASSLSYTLTYEQYF.